A selection of T cell receptor beta chains follows, all from one sample in a study of T cells in Graves' hyperthyroidism and ophthalmopathy. MiXCR was run by TCRdb on the multiplex PCR reads, yielding one entry per CDR3 protein. The table shows a few hundred thousand distinct CDR3 sequences, with about 43% occurring only once. Sequencing used peripheral blood or thyroid tissue (not recorded which). The receptors were sampled from an adult woman with Graves' disease, either hyperthyroidism or ophthalmopathy (not recorded which). Each CDR3 is given with its conserved first and last residue. Each record gives: clone size, V gene, D gene, J gene, CDR3 length, CDR3 DNA, CDR3 protein. A D gene is named only where the DNA matches it firmly. The listing skips clone size in some rows; elsewhere it reads once, few, many or a size class.

NA,TRBV29-1,NA,TRBJ1-2,13,TGCAGCGTTGAAGATGGTTTTGGCTATGGCTACACCTTC,CSVEDGFGYGYTF
NA,TRBV7-9,TRBD1,TRBJ2-7,15,TGTGCCAGCAGTTTACGGGACAGGGGGGCCTACGAGCAGTACTTC,CASSLRDRGAYEQYF
many,TRBV11-2,TRBD1,TRBJ1-6,16,TGTGCCAGCAGCTTCACGGACAGGATGAATAATTCACCCCTCCACTTT,CASSFTDRMNNSPLHF
NA,TRBV9,TRBD1,TRBJ1-5,16,TGCGCCAGCAGCCAAGGGGGGACAGTTTCGAATCAGCCCCAGCATTTT,CASSQGGTVSNQPQHF
few,TRBV2,NA,TRBJ1-6,14,TGTGCCAGCAGAGAGAACTCCGGCGGTTCACCCCTCCACTTT,CASRENSGGSPLHF
many,TRBV30,NA,TRBJ2-5,13,TGTGCCTGGAGTGTATGGGCTCGAAAGACCCAGTACTTC,CAWSVWARKTQYF
many,TRBV27,TRBD1,TRBJ1-2,16,TGTGCCAGCAGTCCGACATCCGACAGGGCTAACTATGGCTACACCTTC,CASSPTSDRANYGYTF
many,TRBV7-9,NA,TRBJ1-1,13,TGTGCCAGCGGAGAGGGTATGAACACTGAAGCTTTCTTT,CASGEGMNTEAFF
NA,TRBV6-5,NA,TRBJ2-7,18,TGTGCCAGCAGTTACTCAACTAGGCGGATGGGGCAAGGCTACGAGCAGTACTTC,CASSYSTRRMGQGYEQYF
few,TRBV2,NA,TRBJ1-1,13,TGTGCCAGCGGCGGGGAAACGGACACTGAAGCTTTCTTT,CASGGETDTEAFF